Shown below are 19 T cell receptor beta chains from a single sample sequenced in a study of post-analysis software for immune sequencing data. TCR beta libraries were prepared from cDNA with unique molecular identifiers. MiXCR, applied by TCRdb to the PCR reads, yields one record per CDR3 protein. The sample lists about 460,000 distinct CDR3 sequences; roughly 45% were seen once. These receptors have no identified antigens. Study results and caveats: A few TRBV segments appeared more often in patients than in controls, and TRBV5-6, TRBV5-1 and TRBV20-1 were among these.

Sequenced: blood. The receptors were gathered from a girl aged 5-17 years with multiple sclerosis.

This sequence joins TRBV28 and TRBJ2-1; TRBD1 agrees at 10 bases. The V gene end was trimmed by 7 bases and the J gene end by 6 bases; junction bases not matched to a gene: 12. The CDR3 is 16 residues long. The germline V gene encodes CDR1 MDHEN and CDR2 SYDVKM. CDR3 coding DNA: TGTGCCAGCATAACCGCCGGGACAGGGGCCTTCAATGAGCAGTTCTTC. This gives the protein CASITAGTGAFNEQFF.

The chain couples TRBV7-9 to TRBJ1-2; TRBD1 matches 7 bases. The V gene's germline CDR1 is SEHNR and CDR2 FQNEAQ (reference sequence). The CDR3 loop spans 17 amino acids. The junction had 11 bases not matched to a gene; V was cut back by 4 bases and J by 0 bases. This chain's CDR3 is CASSSHRGDDPNYGYTF. As DNA, the CDR3 is TGTGCCAGCAGCTCTCACAGGGGCGACGATCCTAACTATGGCTACACCTTC.

This chain links TRBV29-1 with TRBJ1-1; TRBD1 matches at 7 bases. V dropped 4 bases and J dropped 10; count of bases not matched to a gene: 6. CDR3 size: 11 residues. Germline CDR1 SQVTM, CDR2 ANQGSEA. The CDR3 reads CSVAEGAGAFF. CDR3 sequence (DNA): TGCAGCGTTGCCGAGGGGGCCGGAGCTTTCTTT.

This clonotype appeared once. The rearrangement joins TRBV5-1 to TRBJ2-1, with a tentative D call TRBD1 (5 bases). The CDR3 has 14 residues. V gave up 6 bases and J gave up 4 bases, with 14 bases separating them. The germline CDR1 and CDR2 sequences are SGHRS and YFSETQ. The CDR3 DNA reads TGCGCCAGCAACCGACTCGACAGATACAATGAGCAGTTCTTC. As protein: CASNRLDRYNEQFF.

V and J are TRBV7-9 and TRBJ1-2; D is unresolved. V was cut by 0 bases and J by 3 bases, with 14 bases left in between. Germline CDR1 SEHNR, CDR2 FQNEAQ (reference sequence). The CDR3 consists of 16 residues. CDR3 amino acids: CASSLALTSRDYGYTF. The CDR3 DNA sequence: TGTGCCAGCAGCTTAGCGCTTACCTCCCGGGACTATGGCTACACCTTC.

This clonotype was picked up a small number of times. The chain carries TRBV27 and TRBJ2-7, with 9 bases identical to TRBD1. From germline, CDR1 is MNHEY and CDR2 SMNVEV (reference sequence). Trimming at V came to 2 bases and at J to 5 bases, leaving 7 bases not matched to a gene. The CDR3 covers 15 residues. The CDR3 coding sequence is TGTGCCAGCAGTTTACCGGGACAGGGATTCAACGAGCAGTACTTC. Protein product: CASSLPGQGFNEQYF.

This clonotype came up a few times. The chain combines TRBV28 with TRBJ2-1; possible D gene TRBD2, 5 bases. The length of the CDR3 is 14 residues. V lost 2 bases and J lost 6, with 11 bases in between. Germline V gene lookup returns CDR1 MDHEN and CDR2 SYDVKM. The CDR3 DNA reads TGTGCCAGCAGTTTAAGGGCTAGCCCCAATGAGCAGTTCTTC. Translated, it gives CASSLRASPNEQFF.

This clonotype was seen a few times. The chain combines TRBV5-1 with TRBJ2-1; weak D call: TRBD1 (6 bases). The germline V gene has CDR1 SGHRS and CDR2 YFSETQ. The CDR3 runs 15 residues. Between the trimmed V and J ends, which lost 5 bases and 4 bases, there was a span of 16 bases. The CDR3 protein is CASSIPGAIYNEQFF. The CDR3 DNA is TGCGCCAGCAGTATCCCAGGGGCAATATACAATGAGCAGTTCTTC.

This clonotype has only a few counts. The V gene is TRBV27, the J gene TRBJ2-3, with D perhaps matching TRBD2 (6 bases). Germline V gives CDR1 MNHEY, CDR2 SMNVEV (reference sequence). The V end lost 2 bases, the J end lost 8 bases, and 20 bases lay between the germline ends. The CDR3 is 16 residues long. The CDR3, as DNA: TGTGCCAGCAGTTTAATCCCAGCTAGGGAGGACGCTACGCAGTATTTT. As protein: CASSLIPAREDATQYF.

In its sample, this clonotype was seen a few times. The chain carries TRBV20-1 and TRBJ2-5, with TRBD2 as a possible D gene (6 bases). Germline lookup yields CDR1 DFQATT and CDR2 SNEGSKA (reference sequence). The CDR3 extends over 12 amino acids. Trimming removed 5 bases from V and 4 bases from J, with 11 bases in between. The CDR3 nucleotides are TGCAGTGCTTTAGGGACTGTAGAGACCCAGTACTTC. Its translation is CSALGTVETQYF.

This chain uses TRBV7-2 with TRBJ2-7, with 8 bases lining up with TRBD2. CDR3 size: 16 residues. The V and J ends lost 5 bases and 1 base, in that order; junction bases with no gene match: 10. Germline CDR1 reads SGHTA; CDR2 reads FQGNSA. The CDR3: CASSPDGTRDSYEQYF. The CDR3 bases are TGTGCCAGCAGCCCCGACGGGACTAGAGATTCCTACGAGCAGTACTTC.

V is TRBV12-5 and J is TRBJ1-1; D is ambiguous. Per the germline V gene, CDR1 is LGHNT and CDR2 is FRNRAP. V dropped 0 bases and J dropped 1 base, with 9 bases sitting between them. The CDR3 totals 15 residues. The CDR3 sequence: CASGLVRGENTEAFF. For the CDR3, the DNA is TGTGCTAGTGGTTTGGTCCGCGGGGAGAACACTGAAGCTTTCTTT.

This clonotype has only a few counts. The J gene is TRBJ1-2, the V gene TRBV6-5; possibly TRBD1 for D (5 bases). The CDR3 totals 16 residues. V shed 0 bases and J shed 4 bases, with 15 bases lying between them. Germline values: CDR1 MNHEY, CDR2 SVGAGI. The CDR3 protein is CASSYSSYQGGYGYTF. As DNA, the CDR3 is TGTGCCAGCAGTTACTCGAGTTACCAGGGTGGCTATGGCTACACCTTC.

The genes are TRBV29-1 and TRBJ2-7; possibly TRBD1 for D (7 bases). The CDR3 is made up of 14 amino acids. CDR1 SQVTM and CDR2 ANQGSEA come from the germline V gene. V was cut by 5 bases and J by 1 base, with 15 bases left in between. For the CDR3, the DNA is TGCAGCGTTCGACAGGGAGGACCGTCCTACGAGCAGTACTTC. It codes for CSVRQGGPSYEQYF.

This clonotype was seen more than once but under ten times. Sequence at one end of the junction differs from germline and may be a read error. The chain couples TRBV6-1 to TRBJ1-3; TRBD1 matches 8 bases. The CDR3 length is 15 residues. The V gene's germline CDR1 is MNHNS and CDR2 SASEGT. The CDR3 DNA is TGTGCCAGCAGTAACAACAGGGGGACTGGAAACGCCATATATTTT. Translation gives CASSNNRGTGNAIYF.

This clonotype showed up just a few times. The chain has TRBV3-1 and TRBJ2-7; D unclear. Between the trimmed V and J ends, which lost 0 bases and 6 bases, there was a span of 9 bases. CDR1 and CDR2 (germline): LGHDT, YNNKEL (reference sequence). The CDR3 contains 13 residues. CDR3 DNA: TGTGCCAGCAGCCAAGACAAGGATACCGAGCAGTACTTC. Protein product: CASSQDKDTEQYF.

V usage is TRBV5-5 and J usage is TRBJ2-7; 9 bases align to TRBD1. Trimming took 3 bases from V and 6 from J; bases not matched to a gene: 7. CDR3 length: 14 amino acids. Per the germline V gene, CDR1 is SGHKS and CDR2 is YYEKEE (reference sequence). CDR3 sequence reads: CASSYSGQGPEQYF. The CDR3 DNA reads as TGTGCCAGCAGCTACTCGGGACAGGGCCCCGAGCAGTACTTC.

This clonotype turned up a few times. This chain connects TRBV20-1 to TRBJ2-5; perhaps TRBD1 as D (6 bases). V was cut by 0 bases and J by 4 bases, with 12 bases left in between. Per germline, CDR1 DFQATT and CDR2 SNEGSKA (reference sequence). This CDR3 spans 14 amino acids. This chain's CDR3 is CSARENRAPETQYF. The CDR3 region has the DNA TGCAGTGCTAGAGAGAACAGGGCCCCAGAGACCCAGTACTTC.

The genes are TRBV29-1 and TRBJ2-1; no clear D gene. From germline, CDR1 is SQVTM and CDR2 ANQGSEA. The V gene lost 3 bases and the J gene lost 7 bases, with 22 bases spanning the gap. The CDR3 has 16 amino acids. This chain's CDR3 is CSVDGLGSSNGNEQFF. In nucleotides, the CDR3 is TGCAGCGTTGACGGTTTGGGTTCAAGTAACGGAAATGAGCAGTTCTTC.